This TCR beta chain was identified in a study of CD8 T cells in ankylosing spondylitis. MiXCR, applied by TCRdb to the 5' RACE reads, yields one record per CDR3 protein. The data hold about 120,000 distinct CDR3 sequences, with roughly 13% observed a single time. Study conclusions and caveats: Disease-associated clones were CD8+ and fairly uncommon in peripheral blood. There was a TCR beta motif, made of several highly homologous variants, that appeared characteristic of ankylosing spondylitis blood. Significant enrichment of disease-linked clones was reported in matched ankylosing spondylitis synovial fluid.

On this clonotype itself: Antigen: not known.

With V trimmed by 1 base and J by 1 base, 3 bases remained unmatched. From germline, CDR1 is SGHRS and CDR2 YFSETQ. The CDR3 covers 15 residues. The sample taken for sequencing was blood, either unsorted or a sorted T cell fraction (not recorded which). The V gene is TRBV5-1, the J gene TRBJ2-5; the match to TRBD2 covers 8 bases. The receptor comes from a female donor with ankylosing spondylitis or in good health (not recorded which). Here the CDR3 DNA reads TGCGCCAGCAGCTTGAATAGCGGGACCCAAGAGACCCAGTACTTC. It encodes CASSLNSGTQETQYF.